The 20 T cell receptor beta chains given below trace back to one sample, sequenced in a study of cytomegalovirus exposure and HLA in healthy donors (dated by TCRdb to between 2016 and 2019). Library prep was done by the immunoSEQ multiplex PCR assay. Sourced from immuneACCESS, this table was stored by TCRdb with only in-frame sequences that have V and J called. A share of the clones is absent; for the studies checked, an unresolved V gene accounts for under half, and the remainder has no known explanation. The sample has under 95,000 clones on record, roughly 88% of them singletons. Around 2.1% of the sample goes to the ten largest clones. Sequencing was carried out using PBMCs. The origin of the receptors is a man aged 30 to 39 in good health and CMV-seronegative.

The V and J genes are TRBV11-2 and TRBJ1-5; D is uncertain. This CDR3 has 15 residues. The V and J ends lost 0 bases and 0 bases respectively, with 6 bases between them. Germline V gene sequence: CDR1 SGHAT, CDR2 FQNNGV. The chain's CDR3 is CASSLDAGSNQPQHF. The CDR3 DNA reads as TGTGCCAGCAGCTTAGATGCCGGTAGCAATCAGCCCCAGCATTTT.

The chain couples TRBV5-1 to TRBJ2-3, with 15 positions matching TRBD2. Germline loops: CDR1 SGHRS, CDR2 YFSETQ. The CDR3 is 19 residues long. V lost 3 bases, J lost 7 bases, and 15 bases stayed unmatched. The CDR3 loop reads CASSSGLAGGPPGLNTQYF. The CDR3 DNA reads TGCGCCAGCAGCTCAGGACTAGCGGGAGGGCCGCCGGGGTTAAATACGCAGTATTTT.

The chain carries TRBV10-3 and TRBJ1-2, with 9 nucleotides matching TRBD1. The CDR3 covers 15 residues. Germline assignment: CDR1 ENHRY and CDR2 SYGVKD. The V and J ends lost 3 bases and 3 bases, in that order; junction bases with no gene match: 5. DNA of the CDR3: TGTGCCATCAGTGAAGGACAGGGGCGGCACTATGGCTACACCTTC. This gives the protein CAISEGQGRHYGYTF.

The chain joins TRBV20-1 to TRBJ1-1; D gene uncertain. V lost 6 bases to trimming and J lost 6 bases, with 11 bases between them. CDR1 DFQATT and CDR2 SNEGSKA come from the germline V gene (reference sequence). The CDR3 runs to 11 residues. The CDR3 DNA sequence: TGCAGTGCGCGGGGAGCGTCTGAAGCTTTCTTT. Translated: CSARGASEAFF.

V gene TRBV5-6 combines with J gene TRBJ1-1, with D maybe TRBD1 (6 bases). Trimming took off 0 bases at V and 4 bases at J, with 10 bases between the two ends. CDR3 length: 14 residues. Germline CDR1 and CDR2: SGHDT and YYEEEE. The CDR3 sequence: CASSLGGGGTEAFF. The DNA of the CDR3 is TGTGCCAGCAGCTTGGGGGGAGGGGGCACTGAAGCTTTCTTT.

The chain's CDR3 is CASSDSDRGLNPNYEQYF. The CDR3 region has the DNA TGTGCCAGCAGCGACTCCGACAGGGGCCTTAACCCCAACTACGAGCAGTACTTC. This chain joins TRBV11-2 and TRBJ2-7, with TRBD1 matching 8 bases. J was trimmed by 3 bases and V by 5 bases; bases with no gene match: 18. There are 18 residues in the CDR3. Germline CDR1 reads SGHAT; CDR2 reads FQNNGV. The variable domain in full, with the rest retrieved from reference TRBV11-2 and TRBJ2-7, is EAGVAQSPRYKIIEKRQSVAFWCNPISGHATLYWYQQILGQGPKLLIQFQNNGVVDDSQLPKDRFSAERLKGVDSTLKIQPAKLEDSAVYLCASSDSDRGLNPNYEQYFGPGTRLTVT.

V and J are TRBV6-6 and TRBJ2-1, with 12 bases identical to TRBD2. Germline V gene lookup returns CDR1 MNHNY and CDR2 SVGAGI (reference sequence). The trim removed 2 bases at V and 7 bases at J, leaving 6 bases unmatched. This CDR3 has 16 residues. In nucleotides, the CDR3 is TGTGCCAGCAGTTACGGTGGAACTAGCGGGAGGAATGAGCAGTTCTTC. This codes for CASSYGGTSGRNEQFF.

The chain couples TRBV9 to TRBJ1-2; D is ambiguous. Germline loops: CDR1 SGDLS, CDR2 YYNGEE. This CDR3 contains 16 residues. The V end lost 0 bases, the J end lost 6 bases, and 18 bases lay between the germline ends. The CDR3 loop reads CASSVDGWVDSNGYTF. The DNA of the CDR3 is TGTGCCAGCAGCGTAGATGGCTGGGTTGATAGCAATGGCTACACCTTC.

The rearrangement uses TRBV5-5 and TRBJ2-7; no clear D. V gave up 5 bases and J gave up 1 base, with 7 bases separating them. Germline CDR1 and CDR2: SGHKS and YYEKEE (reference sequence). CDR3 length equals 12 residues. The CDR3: CASSPLSYEQYF. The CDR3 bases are TGTGCCAGCAGTCCTTTGTCCTACGAGCAGTACTTC.

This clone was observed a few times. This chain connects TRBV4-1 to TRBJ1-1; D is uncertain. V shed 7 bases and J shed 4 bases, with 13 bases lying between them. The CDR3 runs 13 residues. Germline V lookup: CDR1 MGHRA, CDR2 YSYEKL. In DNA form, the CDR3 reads TGCGCCAGCATGAAGCCTTTTTCCACTGAAGCTTTCTTT. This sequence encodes CASMKPFSTEAFF.

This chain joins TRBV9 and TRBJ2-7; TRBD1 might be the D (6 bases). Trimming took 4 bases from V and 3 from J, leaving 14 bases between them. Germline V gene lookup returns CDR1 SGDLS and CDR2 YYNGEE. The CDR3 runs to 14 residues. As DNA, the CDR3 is TGTGCCAGCAGCTCACAGGGTCTGGACTACGAGCAGTACTTC. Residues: CASSSQGLDYEQYF.

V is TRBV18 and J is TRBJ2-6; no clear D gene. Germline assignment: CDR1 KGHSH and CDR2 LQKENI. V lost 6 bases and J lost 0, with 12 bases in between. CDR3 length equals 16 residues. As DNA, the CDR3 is TGTGCCAGCTCCTCGAACAGCCCCTCTGGGGCCAACGTCCTGACTTTC. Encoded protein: CASSSNSPSGANVLTF.

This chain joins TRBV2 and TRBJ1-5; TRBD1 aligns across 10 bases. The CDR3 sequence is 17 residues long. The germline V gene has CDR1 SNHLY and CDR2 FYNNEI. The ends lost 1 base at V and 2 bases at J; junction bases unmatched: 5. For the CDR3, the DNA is TGTGCCAGCAGTGAAGAACGTGGGACAGGGGGCAATCAGCCCCAGCATTTT. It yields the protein CASSEERGTGGNQPQHF.

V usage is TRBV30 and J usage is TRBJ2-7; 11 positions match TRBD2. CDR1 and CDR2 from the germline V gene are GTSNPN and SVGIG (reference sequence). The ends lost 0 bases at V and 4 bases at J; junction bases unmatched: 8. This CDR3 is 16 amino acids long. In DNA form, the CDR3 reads TGTGCCTGGAGTGTACGAACTAGCGGGAGTAATTACGAGCAGTACTTC. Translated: CAWSVRTSGSNYEQYF.

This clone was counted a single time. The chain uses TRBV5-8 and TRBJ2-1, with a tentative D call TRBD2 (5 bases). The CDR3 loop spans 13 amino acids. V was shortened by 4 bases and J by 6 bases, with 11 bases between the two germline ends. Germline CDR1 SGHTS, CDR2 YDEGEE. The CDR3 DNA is TGTGCCAGCAGCAGCGGACCCCCCAATGAGCAGTTCTTC. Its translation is CASSSGPPNEQFF.

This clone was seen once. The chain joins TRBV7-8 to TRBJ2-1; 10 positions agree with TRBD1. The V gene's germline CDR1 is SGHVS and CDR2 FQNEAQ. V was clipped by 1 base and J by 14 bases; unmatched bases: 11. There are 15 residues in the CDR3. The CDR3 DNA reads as TGTGCCAGCAGCTTAGAGGGGAGCGGGGACAGGGGCAAGTTCTTC. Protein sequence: CASSLEGSGDRGKFF.

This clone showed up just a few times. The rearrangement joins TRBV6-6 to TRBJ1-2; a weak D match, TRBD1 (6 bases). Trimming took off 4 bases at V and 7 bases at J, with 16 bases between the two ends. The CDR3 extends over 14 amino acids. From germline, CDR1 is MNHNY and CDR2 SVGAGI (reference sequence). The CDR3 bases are TGTGCCAGCAGTTTCAGGGGAGACTTTGTTGGCTACACCTTC. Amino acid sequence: CASSFRGDFVGYTF.

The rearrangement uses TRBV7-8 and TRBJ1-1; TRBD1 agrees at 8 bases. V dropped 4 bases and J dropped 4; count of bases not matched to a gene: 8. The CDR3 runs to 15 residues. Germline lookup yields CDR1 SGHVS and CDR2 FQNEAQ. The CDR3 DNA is TGTGCCAGCAGCTCCACAGGGGGGGCACTCACTGAAGCTTTCTTT. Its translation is CASSSTGGALTEAFF.

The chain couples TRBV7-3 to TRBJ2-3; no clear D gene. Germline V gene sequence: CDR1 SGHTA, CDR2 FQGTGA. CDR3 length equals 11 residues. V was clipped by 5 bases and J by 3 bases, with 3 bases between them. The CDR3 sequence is CASSQTDTQYF. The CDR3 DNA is TGTGCCAGCAGCCAGACAGATACGCAGTATTTT.

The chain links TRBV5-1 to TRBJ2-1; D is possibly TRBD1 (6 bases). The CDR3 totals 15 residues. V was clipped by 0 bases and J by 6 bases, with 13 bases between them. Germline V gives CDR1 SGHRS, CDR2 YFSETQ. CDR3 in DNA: TGCGCCAGCAGCTTGGCGCGGACAGACACCAATGAGCAGTTCTTC. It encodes CASSLARTDTNEQFF.